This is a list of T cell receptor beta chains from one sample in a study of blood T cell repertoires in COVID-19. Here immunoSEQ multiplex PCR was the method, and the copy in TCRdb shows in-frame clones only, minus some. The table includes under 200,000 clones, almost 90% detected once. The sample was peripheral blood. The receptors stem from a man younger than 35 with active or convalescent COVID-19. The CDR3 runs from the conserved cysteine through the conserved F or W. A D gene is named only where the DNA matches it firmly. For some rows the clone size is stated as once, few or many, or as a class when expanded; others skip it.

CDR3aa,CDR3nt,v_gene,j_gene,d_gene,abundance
CASSLLRGRNTEAFF,TGTGCCAGCAGCTTATTACGGGGGAGGAACACTGAAGCTTTCTTT,TRBV7-8,TRBJ1-1,.,.
CAWNPGHVNTEAFF,TGTGCCTGGAATCCGGGACATGTGAACACTGAAGCTTTCTTT,TRBV30,TRBJ1-1,.,.
CASSLVLGRAGGFQPQHF,TGTGCCAGCAGCTTGGTTTTGGGCAGGGCAGGGGGCTTCCAGCCCCAGCATTTT,TRBV5-8,TRBJ1-5,TRBD1,.
CASSPYLGSEAFF,TGCGCCAGCAGCCCCTATTTGGGCTCTGAAGCTTTCTTT,TRBV10-1,TRBJ1-1,.,few
CASSRGWSGGGNQPQHF,TGTGCCAGCAGTCGGGGTTGGTCCGGCGGGGGCAATCAGCCCCAGCATTTT,TRBV27,TRBJ1-5,.,.
CASSLVSGTIYEQYF,TGTGCCAGCAGCTTAGTTAGCGGGACTATTTACGAGCAGTACTTC,TRBV11-2,TRBJ2-7,TRBD2,.
CASSSSTGFGNTIYF,TGTGCCAGCAGCTCATCCACAGGGTTCGGAAACACCATATATTTT,TRBV7-2,TRBJ1-3,.,.
CASSVGAETMGNTIYF,TGTGCCAGTAGCGTAGGGGCAGAGACGATGGGAAACACCATATATTTT,TRBV19,TRBJ1-3,.,.
CASSSPYRVNTGELFF,TGTGCCAGCAGCTCCCCTTACAGGGTGAACACCGGGGAGCTGTTTTTT,TRBV5-6,TRBJ2-2,.,few
CASSWEGTDTQYF,TGTGCCAGCAGCTGGGAGGGCACAGATACGCAGTATTTT,TRBV5-4,TRBJ2-3,.,few
CATSREFVSNQPQHF,TGTGCCACCAGCAGGGAGTTCGTAAGCAATCAGCCCCAGCATTTT,TRBV15,TRBJ1-5,.,.
CASSLGRGLSTDTQYF,TGCGCCAGCAGCTTGGGACGCGGGCTCAGCACAGATACGCAGTATTTT,TRBV5-1,TRBJ2-3,.,.
CASSTWGQGKETQYF,TGTGCCAGCAGTACTTGGGGGCAGGGGAAAGAGACCCAGTACTTC,TRBV11-2,TRBJ2-5,.,.
CASSSGQLRSRYGYTF,TGTGCCAGCAGCAGTGGACAACTTCGCTCCCGTTATGGCTACACCTTC,TRBV28,TRBJ1-2,.,.
CASTGRLNEQFF,TGTGCCAGCACTGGCAGGCTGAATGAGCAGTTCTTC,TRBV6-6,TRBJ2-1,.,.
CAWKGQANTEAFF,TGTGCCTGGAAAGGACAGGCTAACACTGAAGCTTTCTTT,TRBV30,TRBJ1-1,TRBD1,once